A single sample gave rise to the 3 T cell receptor beta chains below, sequenced in a study of T cells in tuberculosis. TCRdb's copy holds only in-frame clones and misses some; the assay was immunoSEQ multiplex PCR. The repertoire has 30,000 to 40,000 clones, just over 90% of them found once; the top ten carry about 2.2%. Sequencing was carried out using PBMCs. These receptors were obtained from a donor between 10 and 35 years old with latent tuberculosis or without tuberculosis infection.

The gene calls are TRBV5-4 and TRBJ2-6; D unclear. V lost 4 bases to trimming and J lost 0 bases, with 8 bases between them. This CDR3 has 15 amino acids. Germline-derived CDR1 and CDR2 are SGHNT and YYREEE (reference sequence). The CDR3 loop is CASSPKSSGANVLTF. The CDR3 DNA sequence: TGTGCCAGCAGCCCGAAGAGCTCTGGGGCCAACGTCCTGACTTTC.

This sequence joins TRBV28 and TRBJ1-1; TRBD1 agrees at 8 bases. This CDR3 contains 13 residues. In germline, CDR1 is MDHEN, CDR2 SYDVKM. Trimming cost V 5 bases and J 4 bases; bases outside gene matches: 3. The CDR3 loop reads CASSHRGFTEAFF. CDR3 nucleotides: TGTGCCAGCAGTCACAGGGGGTTCACTGAAGCTTTCTTT.

The chain employs TRBV5-5 and TRBJ2-7; 9 bases fit TRBD1. This CDR3 contains 14 residues. With V trimmed by 4 bases and J by 9 bases, 11 bases remained unmatched. Germline V gene data show CDR1 as SGHKS and CDR2 as YYEKEE (reference sequence). The CDR3 here is CASSQGQGRWGQYF. The CDR3 coding sequence is TGTGCCAGCAGCCAGGGACAGGGTAGATGGGGGCAGTACTTC.